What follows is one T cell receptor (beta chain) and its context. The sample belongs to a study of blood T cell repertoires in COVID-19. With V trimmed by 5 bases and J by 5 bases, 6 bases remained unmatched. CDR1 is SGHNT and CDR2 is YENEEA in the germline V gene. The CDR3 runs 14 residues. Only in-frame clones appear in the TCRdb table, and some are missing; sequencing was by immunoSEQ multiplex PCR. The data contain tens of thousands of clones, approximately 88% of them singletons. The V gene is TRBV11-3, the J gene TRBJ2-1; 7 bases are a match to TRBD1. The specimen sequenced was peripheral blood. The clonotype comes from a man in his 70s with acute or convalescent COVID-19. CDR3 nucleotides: TGTGCCAGCAGCCAGAACAGGGGAAACAATGAGCAGTTCTTC. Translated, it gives CASSQNRGNNEQFF.